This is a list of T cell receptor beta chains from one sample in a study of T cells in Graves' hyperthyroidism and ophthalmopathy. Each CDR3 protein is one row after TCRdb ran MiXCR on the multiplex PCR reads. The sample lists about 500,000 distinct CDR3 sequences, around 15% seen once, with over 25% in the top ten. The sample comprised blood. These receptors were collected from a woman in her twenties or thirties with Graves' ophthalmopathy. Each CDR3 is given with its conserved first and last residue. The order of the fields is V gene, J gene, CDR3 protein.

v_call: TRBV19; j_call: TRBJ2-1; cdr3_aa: CASSIVLAGVGEQFF
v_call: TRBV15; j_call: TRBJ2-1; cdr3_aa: CATSRTGQGDQQFF
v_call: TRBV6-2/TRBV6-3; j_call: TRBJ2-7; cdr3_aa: CASSYPHFTGYEQYF
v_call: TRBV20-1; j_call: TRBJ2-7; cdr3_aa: CSARLAGGYGEQYF
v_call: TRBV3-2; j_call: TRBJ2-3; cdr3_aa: CASKEGQATDTQYF
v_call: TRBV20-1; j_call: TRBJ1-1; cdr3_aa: CSATPNTEAFF
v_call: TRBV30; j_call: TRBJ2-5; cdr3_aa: CAWALDRDETQYF
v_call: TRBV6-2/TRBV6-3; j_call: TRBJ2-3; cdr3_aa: CASSYAGLVKNTDTQYF
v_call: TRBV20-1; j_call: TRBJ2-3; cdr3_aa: CSARDVGRGGDTQYF
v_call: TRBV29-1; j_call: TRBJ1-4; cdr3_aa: CSVGGLATTNEKLFF
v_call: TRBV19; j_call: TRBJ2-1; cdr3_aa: CASSPLTSGRRDEQFF
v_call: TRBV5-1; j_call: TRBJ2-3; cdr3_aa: CASSFGAGEGDTQYF
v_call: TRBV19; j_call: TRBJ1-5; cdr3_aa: CASSIERVSKGPVYF
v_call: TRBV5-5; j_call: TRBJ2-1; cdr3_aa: CASSLAGGLDNEQFF
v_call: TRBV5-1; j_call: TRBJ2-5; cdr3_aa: CASSLVGEETQYF
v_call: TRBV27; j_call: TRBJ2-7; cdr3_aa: CASSPTRTSGNPYEQYF
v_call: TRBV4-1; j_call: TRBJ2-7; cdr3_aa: CASSQDRAVEQYF
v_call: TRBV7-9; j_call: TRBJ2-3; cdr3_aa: CASSLEDRGRISTDTQYF
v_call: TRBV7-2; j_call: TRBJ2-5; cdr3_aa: CASSLRRSKQETQYF
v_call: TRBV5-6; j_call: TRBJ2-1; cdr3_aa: CASSFRVGENAQFF
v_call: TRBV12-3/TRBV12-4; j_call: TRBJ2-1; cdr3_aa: CASRSGGPYNEQFF
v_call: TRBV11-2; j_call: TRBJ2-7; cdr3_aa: CASRLLAYEQYF
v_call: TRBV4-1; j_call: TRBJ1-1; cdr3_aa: CASSPNRDTLGAFF
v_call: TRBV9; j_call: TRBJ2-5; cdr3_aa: CASSVGPQGTQETQYF
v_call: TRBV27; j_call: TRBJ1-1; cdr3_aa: CASSSGQGGAEAFF
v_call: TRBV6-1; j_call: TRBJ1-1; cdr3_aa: CATSATEAFF
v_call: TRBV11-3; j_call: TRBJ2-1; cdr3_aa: CASSPGQGDYNEQFF
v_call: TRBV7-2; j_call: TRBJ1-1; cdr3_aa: CASSLIPGTAGEAFF
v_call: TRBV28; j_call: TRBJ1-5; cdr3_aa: CASSVGEQPQHF
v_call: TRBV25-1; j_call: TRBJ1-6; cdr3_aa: CASSPAGPNSPLHF
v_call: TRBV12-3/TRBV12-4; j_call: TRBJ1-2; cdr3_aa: CASSLVENYGYTF
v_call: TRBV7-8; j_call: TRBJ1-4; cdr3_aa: CASSLQEKLFF
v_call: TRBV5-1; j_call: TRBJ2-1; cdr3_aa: CASSFAGQVDNEQFF
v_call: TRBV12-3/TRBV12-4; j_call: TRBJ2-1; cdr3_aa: CASSLSEEQFF
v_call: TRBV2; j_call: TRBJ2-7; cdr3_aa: CAMTASGGGEQYF
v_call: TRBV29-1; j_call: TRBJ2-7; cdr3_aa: CSVDSGAYEQYF
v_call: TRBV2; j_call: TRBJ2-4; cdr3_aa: CASSTTAGSKNIQYF
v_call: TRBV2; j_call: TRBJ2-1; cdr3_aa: CASSPWSRSSYNEQFF
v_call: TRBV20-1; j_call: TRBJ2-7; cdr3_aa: CSARVSGGARYEQYF
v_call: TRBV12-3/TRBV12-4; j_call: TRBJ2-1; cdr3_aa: CASNPSGGHNEQFF
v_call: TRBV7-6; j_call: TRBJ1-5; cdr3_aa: CASSPAPGANQPQHF
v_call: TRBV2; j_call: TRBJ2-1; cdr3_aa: CASATGQPKTSGSGDEQFF
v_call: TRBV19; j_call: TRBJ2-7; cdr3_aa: CASSMGGPSSYEQYF
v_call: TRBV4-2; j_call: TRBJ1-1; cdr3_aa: CASSQTLRDTKAFF